The rows below give T cell receptor beta chains drawn from one sample of a study of T cell repertoires in cytomegalovirus infection. These receptors' antigens are unknown. TCRdb recomputed calls from the reads with MiXCR, one row per CDR3 protein. This sample has about 500,000 distinct CDR3 sequences, with roughly a third found just once. Sequencing used cultured PBMCs, obtained from culture after CMV antigen stimulation. The receptors here all came from a human donor in good health (CMV status not recorded). Some clones in this sample may be carry-over from other donors' samples. CDR3s include the opening cysteine and the closing phenylalanine or tryptophan. D genes are given only for firm matches. Not every row has a clone size; where given, it reads once, few, many or a size class.

d_call	clone_size	v_call	j_call	cdr3_aa	cdr3_nt
-	few	TRBV7-2	TRBJ2-2	CASSLAKASLGAGELFF	TGTGCCAGCAGCTTAGCGAAGGCTAGTCTCGGCGCCGGGGAGCTGTTTTTT
-	few	TRBV2	TRBJ1-2	CASSVRYGYTF	TGTGCCAGCAGTGTACGATATGGCTACACCTTC
TRBD1	many	TRBV7-9	TRBJ2-6	CASSLPRDSHTPRGANVLTF	TGTGCCAGCAGCTTACCAAGGGACAGCCATACCCCGAGGGGGGCCAACGTCCTGACTTTC
TRBD1	many	TRBV7-2	TRBJ1-4	CASSLGGTGGGKLFF	TGTGCCAGCAGCTTGGGCGGAACAGGGGGCGGAAAACTGTTTTTT
-	few	TRBV27	TRBJ1-3	CASSLKSSGNTIYF	TGTGCCAGCAGTTTGAAGAGCTCTGGAAACACCATATATTTT
TRBD2	many	TRBV27	TRBJ2-1	CASSRPTSGRNEQFF	TGTGCCAGCAGTCGTCCTACTAGCGGGCGCAATGAGCAGTTCTTC
TRBD2	-	TRBV29-1	TRBJ2-7	CSVGRGSSYEQYF	TGCAGCGTGGGGAGGGGTTCCTCCTACGAGCAGTACTTC
-	many	TRBV7-2	TRBJ2-3	CASSSLHGITDTQYF	TGTGCCAGCAGCTCCCTACATGGGATCACAGATACGCAGTATTTT
-	few	TRBV7-6	TRBJ1-1	CASSLFRGRDTEAFF	TGTGCCAGCAGCTTATTTCGGGGGAGGGACACTGAAGCTTTCTTT
-	few	TRBV4-1	TRBJ1-1	CASSLEVSVATEAFF	TGTGCCAGCAGCCTAGAAGTAAGTGTGGCCACTGAAGCTTTCTTT
-	-	TRBV11-2	TRBJ1-2	CASSRRNHGGYTF	TGTGCCAGCAGTAGAAGGAATCACGGTGGCTACACCTTC
-	few	TRBV7-2	TRBJ1-1	CASSPDRLNTEAFF	TGTGCCAGCAGCCCCGACAGGCTGAACACTGAAGCTTTCTTT
TRBD1	-	TRBV28	TRBJ1-4	CASSRGQPNEKLFF	TGTGCCAGCAGCCGGGGACAGCCTAATGAAAAACTGTTTTTT
-	-	TRBV29-1	TRBJ1-5	CRCRGEVVWSNQPQHF	TGCAGATGTAGAGGGGAAGTGGTATGGAGCAATCAGCCCCAGCATTTT
TRBD2	few	TRBV4-3	TRBJ2-1	CASSQRAGTYNEQFF	TGCGCCAGCAGCCAGCGAGCGGGAACCTACAATGAGCAGTTCTTC
TRBD1	many	TRBV7-6	TRBJ2-5	CASTQGTVEETQYF	TGTGCCAGCACCCAAGGGACAGTCGAAGAGACCCAGTACTTC